The next 10 T cell receptor beta chains were all read from a single sample in a study of blood T cell repertoires in COVID-19. Sequencing used immunoSEQ multiplex PCR; TCRdb keeps in-frame clones, though not all of them. The data show over 200,000 clones, approximately 80% seen once. Sequencing was carried out using PBMCs or T cells enriched from blood (not recorded which). Source of these receptors: a man in his 60s who had recovered from COVID-19.

The chain links TRBV7-9 to TRBJ2-1; TRBD2 matches 14 bases. This CDR3 is built from 16 residues. After removal of 5 bases from V and 8 bases from J, the junction contained 8 bases not matched to a gene. CDR1 and CDR2 (germline): SEHNR, FQNEAQ (reference sequence). The chain's CDR3 is CASSLRLAGGMDEQFF. The CDR3 nucleotides read TGTGCCAGCAGCCTCAGACTAGCGGGGGGGATGGATGAGCAGTTCTTC.

The chain links TRBV6-5 to TRBJ2-3; unclear D gene. Germline values: CDR1 MNHEY, CDR2 SVGAGI. CDR3 length: 16 amino acids. V lost 2 bases and J lost 0, with 12 bases in between. CDR3 protein: CASSYDGSPSTDTQYF. The CDR3 nucleotides are TGTGCCAGCAGTTACGATGGCTCACCTAGCACAGATACGCAGTATTTT.

The rearrangement uses TRBV7-6 and TRBJ1-3; TRBD1 might be the D (6 bases). Germline loops: CDR1 SGHVS, CDR2 FNYEAQ. V lost 5 bases and J lost 4, with 18 bases in between. The CDR3 is 16 residues long. The CDR3 coding sequence is TGTGCCAGCAGCCACAGGGACCGCTACATAGGAAACACCATATATTTT. It yields the protein CASSHRDRYIGNTIYF.

This chain connects TRBV11-3 to TRBJ2-7, with TRBD2 matching over 7 bases. From germline, CDR1 is SGHNT and CDR2 YENEEA. The CDR3 totals 15 residues. Trimming took 4 bases from V and 2 from J; bases not matched to a gene: 8. The CDR3 DNA is TGTGCCAGCAGCTCGTCGGCAGGGACTACCTACGAGCAGTACTTC. It codes for CASSSSAGTTYEQYF.

This clone was detected only a few times. The chain uses TRBV6-1 and TRBJ1-6, with D perhaps TRBD1 (5 bases). This CDR3 has 17 amino acids. The germline V gene encodes CDR1 MNHNS and CDR2 SASEGT. Trimming stripped 0 bases from V and 1 base from J, with 10 bases between. This chain's CDR3 is CASSEAGGISYNSPLHF. CDR3 DNA sequence: TGTGCCAGCAGTGAAGCGGGGGGTATTTCCTATAATTCACCCCTCCACTTT.

This clone was counted a single time. At the DNA level, this CDR3 is encoded by other sequences in the same sample as well. J is TRBJ1-2 and V is TRBV7-2; 8 bases line up with TRBD1. The CDR3 loop spans 14 amino acids. Trimming took 1 base from V and 4 from J; bases not matched to a gene: 2. Germline V gene lookup returns CDR1 SGHTA and CDR2 FQGNSA. The CDR3 sequence is CASSLGQGAYGYTF. The CDR3 region has the DNA TGTGCCAGCAGCTTAGGGCAGGGGGCCTATGGCTACACCTTC.

V is TRBV6-5 and J is TRBJ1-6, with unresolved D. V was clipped by 6 bases and J by 9 bases, with 18 bases between them. Germline CDR1 MNHEY, CDR2 SVGAGI. The CDR3 loop spans 15 amino acids. The chain's CDR3 is CASSLLSPVSSPLHF. In DNA, the CDR3 is TGTGCCAGCAGCCTCCTCTCCCCGGTTAGTTCACCCCTCCACTTT.

The CDR3 nucleotides read TGTGCCAGCAGCACCCGGAGGGCGCAGGGCACAGATACGCAGTATTTT. Its translation: CASSTRRAQGTDTQYF. The V and J genes are TRBV5-5 and TRBJ2-3; a possible D gene is TRBD2 (6 bases). Trimming stripped 4 bases from V and 1 base from J, with 16 bases between. The CDR3 contains 16 residues. Per the germline V gene, CDR1 is SGHKS and CDR2 is YYEKEE (reference sequence).

The J gene is TRBJ1-2, the V gene TRBV5-6; weak D call: TRBD1 (5 bases). Trimming left V 3 bases short and J 3 bases short, with 15 bases between. CDR3 length: 15 amino acids. CDR1 and CDR2 (germline): SGHDT, YYEEEE. The CDR3, as DNA: TGTGCCAGCAGCTACTCCCCCGGGACTTACTATGGCTACACCTTC. Amino acids: CASSYSPGTYYGYTF.

The chain links TRBV6-5 to TRBJ1-2; the D is unclear. The CDR3 totals 12 residues. The ends were cut back, 10 bases at V and 3 bases at J, with 12 bases in the middle. Germline lookup yields CDR1 MNHEY and CDR2 SVGAGI. CDR3 DNA: TGTGCCACCGCGGAGTTTTACTATGGCTACACCTTC. As protein: CATAEFYYGYTF.